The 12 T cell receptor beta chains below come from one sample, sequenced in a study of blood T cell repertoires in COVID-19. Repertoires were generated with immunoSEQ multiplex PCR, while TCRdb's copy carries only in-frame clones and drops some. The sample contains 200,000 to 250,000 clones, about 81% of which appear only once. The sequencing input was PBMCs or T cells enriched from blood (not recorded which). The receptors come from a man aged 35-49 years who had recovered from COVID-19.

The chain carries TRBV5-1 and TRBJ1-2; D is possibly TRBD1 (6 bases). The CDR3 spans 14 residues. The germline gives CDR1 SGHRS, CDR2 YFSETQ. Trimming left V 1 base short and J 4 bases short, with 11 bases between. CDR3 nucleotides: TGCGCCAGCAGCTTGATTGGGGGCAGCTATGGCTACACCTTC. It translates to CASSLIGGSYGYTF.

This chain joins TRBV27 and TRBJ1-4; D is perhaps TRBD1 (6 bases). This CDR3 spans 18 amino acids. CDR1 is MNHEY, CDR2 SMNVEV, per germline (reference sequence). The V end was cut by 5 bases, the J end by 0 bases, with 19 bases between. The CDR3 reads CASSPFYARTATNEKLFF. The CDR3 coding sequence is TGTGCCAGCAGTCCCTTTTACGCCAGGACAGCAACTAATGAAAAACTGTTTTTT.

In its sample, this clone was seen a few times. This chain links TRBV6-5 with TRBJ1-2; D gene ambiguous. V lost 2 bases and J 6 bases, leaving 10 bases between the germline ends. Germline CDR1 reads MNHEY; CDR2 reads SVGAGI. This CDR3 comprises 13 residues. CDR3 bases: TGTGCCAGCAGTTACCTTTCCACGGATGGCTACACCTTC. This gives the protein CASSYLSTDGYTF.

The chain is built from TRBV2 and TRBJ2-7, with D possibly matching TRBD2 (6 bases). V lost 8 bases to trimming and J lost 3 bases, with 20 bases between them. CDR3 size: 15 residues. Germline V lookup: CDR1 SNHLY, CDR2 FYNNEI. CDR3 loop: CASGGTGREIYEQYF. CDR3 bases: TGTGCCAGCGGGGGGACCGGGAGAGAGATCTACGAGCAGTACTTC.

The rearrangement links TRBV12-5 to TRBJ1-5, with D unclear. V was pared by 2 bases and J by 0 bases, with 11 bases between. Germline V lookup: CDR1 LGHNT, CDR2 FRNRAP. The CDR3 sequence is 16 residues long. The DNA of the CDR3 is TGTGCTAGTGGTTTGCAACAGCCTTATAGCAATCAGCCCCAGCATTTT. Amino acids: CASGLQQPYSNQPQHF.

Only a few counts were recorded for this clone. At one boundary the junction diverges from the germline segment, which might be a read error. The CDR3 loop is CASTQGGGGAYNEQFF. The CDR3 DNA sequence: TGTGCCAGCACCCAAGGTGGCGGGGGGGCCTACAATGAGCAGTTCTTC. The chain couples TRBV4-2 to TRBJ2-1, with TRBD2 identical over 9 bases. The CDR3 sequence is 16 residues long. Germline values: CDR1 LGHNA, CDR2 YNFKEQ.

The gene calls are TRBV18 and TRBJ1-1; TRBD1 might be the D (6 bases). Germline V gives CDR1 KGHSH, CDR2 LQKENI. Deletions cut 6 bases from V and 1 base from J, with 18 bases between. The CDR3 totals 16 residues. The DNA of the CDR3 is TGTGCCAGCTCCCTCGCTACCGCACAGGGGAACACTGAAGCTTTCTTT. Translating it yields CASSLATAQGNTEAFF. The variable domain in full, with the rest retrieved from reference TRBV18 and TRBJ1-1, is NAGVMQNPRHLVRRRGQEARLRCSPMKGHSHVYWYRQLPEEGLKFMVYLQKENIIDESGMPKERFSAEFPKEGPSILRIQQVVRGDSAAYFCASSLATAQGNTEAFFGQGTRLTVV.

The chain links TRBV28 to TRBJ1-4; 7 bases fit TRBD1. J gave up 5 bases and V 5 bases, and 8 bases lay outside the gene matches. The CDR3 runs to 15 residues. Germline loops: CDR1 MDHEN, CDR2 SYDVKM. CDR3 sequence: CASSHGGTENEKLFF. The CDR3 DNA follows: TGTGCCAGCAGTCATGGTGGGACAGAGAATGAAAAACTGTTTTTT.

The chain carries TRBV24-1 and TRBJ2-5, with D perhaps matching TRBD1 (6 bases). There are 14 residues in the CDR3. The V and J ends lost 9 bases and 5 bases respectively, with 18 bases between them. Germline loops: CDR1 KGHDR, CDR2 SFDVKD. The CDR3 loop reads CATAETGMGETQYF. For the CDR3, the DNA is TGTGCCACCGCTGAAACAGGGATGGGGGAGACCCAGTACTTC.

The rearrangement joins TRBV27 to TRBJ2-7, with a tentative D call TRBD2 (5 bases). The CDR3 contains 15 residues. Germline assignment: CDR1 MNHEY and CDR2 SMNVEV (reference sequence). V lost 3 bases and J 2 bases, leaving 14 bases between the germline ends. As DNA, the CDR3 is TGTGCCAGCAGTTTTGGAGGAGAACTCCCCTACGAGCAGTACTTC. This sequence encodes CASSFGGELPYEQYF.

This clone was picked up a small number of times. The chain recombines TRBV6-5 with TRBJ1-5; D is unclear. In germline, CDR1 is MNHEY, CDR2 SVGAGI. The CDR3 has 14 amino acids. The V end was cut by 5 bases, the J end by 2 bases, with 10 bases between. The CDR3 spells CASSPKAGNQPQHF. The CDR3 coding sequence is TGTGCCAGCAGTCCTAAAGCGGGCAATCAGCCCCAGCATTTT.

This CDR3 reads CASKLGGQTYGYTF. The CDR3 DNA reads TGTGCCAGCAAACTAGGCGGACAGACCTATGGCTACACCTTC. The chain joins TRBV27 to TRBJ1-2, with D perhaps matching TRBD1 (6 bases). CDR3 size: 14 residues. Germline V gene data show CDR1 as MNHEY and CDR2 as SMNVEV (reference sequence). Trimming took 7 bases from V and 4 from J, leaving 16 bases between them.